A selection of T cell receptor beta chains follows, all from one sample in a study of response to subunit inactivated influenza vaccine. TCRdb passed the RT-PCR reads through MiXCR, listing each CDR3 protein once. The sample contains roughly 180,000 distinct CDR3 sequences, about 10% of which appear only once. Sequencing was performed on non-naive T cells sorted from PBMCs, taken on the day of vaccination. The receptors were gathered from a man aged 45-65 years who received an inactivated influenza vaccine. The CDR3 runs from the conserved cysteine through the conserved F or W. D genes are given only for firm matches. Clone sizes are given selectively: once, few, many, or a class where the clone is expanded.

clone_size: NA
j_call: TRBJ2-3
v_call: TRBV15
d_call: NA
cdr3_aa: CATSRQGLSTDTQYF
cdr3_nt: TGTGCCACCAGCAGACAGGGGTTAAGCACAGATACGCAGTATTTT

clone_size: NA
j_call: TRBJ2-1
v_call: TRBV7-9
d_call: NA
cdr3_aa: CASSLDRRALYNEQFF
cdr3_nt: TGTGCCAGCAGCTTAGATCGGAGGGCCCTCTACAATGAGCAGTTCTTC

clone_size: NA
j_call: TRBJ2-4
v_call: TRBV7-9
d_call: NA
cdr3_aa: CASSPELAKNIQYF
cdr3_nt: TGTGCCAGCAGCCCTGAACTAGCCAAAAACATTCAGTACTTC

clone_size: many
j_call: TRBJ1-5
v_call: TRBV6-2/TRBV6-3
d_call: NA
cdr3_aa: CASTPDRYNQPQHF
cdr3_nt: TGTGCCAGCACCCCAGACAGATACAATCAGCCCCAGCATTTT

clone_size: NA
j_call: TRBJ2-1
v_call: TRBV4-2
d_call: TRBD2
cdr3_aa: CASSQDGGGRVNEQFF
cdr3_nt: TGTGCCAGCAGCCAAGATGGGGGCGGGAGGGTCAATGAGCAGTTCTTC

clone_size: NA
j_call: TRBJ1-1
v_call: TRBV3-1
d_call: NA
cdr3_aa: CASSQFSTGNTEAFF
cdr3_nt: TGTGCCAGCAGCCAGTTTTCGACAGGGAACACTGAAGCTTTCTTT

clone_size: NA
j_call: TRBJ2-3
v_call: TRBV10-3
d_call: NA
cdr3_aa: CAISEGTPSTDTQYF
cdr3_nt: TGTGCCATCAGTGAGGGGACTCCTAGCACAGATACGCAGTATTTT

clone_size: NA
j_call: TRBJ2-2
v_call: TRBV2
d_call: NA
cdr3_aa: CASSSTGPTGELFF
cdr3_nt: TGTGCCAGCAGTTCGACAGGTCCCACCGGGGAGCTGTTTTTT

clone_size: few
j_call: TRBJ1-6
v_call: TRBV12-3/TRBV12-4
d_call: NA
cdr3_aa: CASTPAGHNSPLHF
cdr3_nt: TGTGCCAGCACCCCTGCAGGCCATAATTCACCCCTCCACTTT

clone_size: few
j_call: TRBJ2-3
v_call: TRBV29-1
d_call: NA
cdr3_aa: CSVAPRFTDTQYF
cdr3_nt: TGCAGCGTTGCCCCGCGATTCACAGATACGCAGTATTTT

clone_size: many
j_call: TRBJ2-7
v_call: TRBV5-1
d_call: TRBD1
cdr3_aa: CASSRDRGYEQYF
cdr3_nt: TGCGCCAGCAGCCGGGACAGGGGCTACGAGCAGTACTTC

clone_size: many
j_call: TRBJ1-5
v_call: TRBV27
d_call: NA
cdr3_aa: CASSPLGNQPQHF
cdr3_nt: TGTGCCAGCAGTCCTCTAGGGAATCAGCCCCAGCATTTT

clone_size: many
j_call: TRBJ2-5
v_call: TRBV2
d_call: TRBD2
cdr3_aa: CASSAWTAGDGETQYF
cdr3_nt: TGTGCCAGCAGCGCCTGGACAGCGGGAGACGGAGAGACCCAGTACTTC

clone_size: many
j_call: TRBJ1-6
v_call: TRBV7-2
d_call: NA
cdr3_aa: CASSLVTNSPLHF
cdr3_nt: TGTGCCAGCAGCTTAGTTACGAATTCACCCCTCCACTTT

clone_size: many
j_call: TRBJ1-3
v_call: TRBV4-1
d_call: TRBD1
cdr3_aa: CASSQMDRGPGNTIYF
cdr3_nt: TGCGCCAGCAGCCAAATGGACAGGGGGCCAGGAAACACCATATATTTT

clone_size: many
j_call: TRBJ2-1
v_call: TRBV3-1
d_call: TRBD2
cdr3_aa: CASSRTSGSGNEQFF
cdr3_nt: TGTGCCAGCAGCCGCACTAGCGGGAGTGGCAATGAGCAGTTCTTC

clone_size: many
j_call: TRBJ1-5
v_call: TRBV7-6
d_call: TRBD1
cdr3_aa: CASSLDTGGNQPQHF
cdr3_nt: TGTGCCAGCAGCTTGGACACAGGGGGCAATCAGCCCCAGCATTTT

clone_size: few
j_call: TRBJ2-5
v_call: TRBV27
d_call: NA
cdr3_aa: CASSRGDASGTQYF
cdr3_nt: TGTGCCAGCAGTCGGGGTGACGCCAGCGGGACCCAGTACTTC

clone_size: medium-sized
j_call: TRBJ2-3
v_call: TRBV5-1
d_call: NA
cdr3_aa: CASSLEQGSDTQYF
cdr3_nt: TGCGCCAGCAGCTTGGAGCAGGGATCAGATACGCAGTATTTT

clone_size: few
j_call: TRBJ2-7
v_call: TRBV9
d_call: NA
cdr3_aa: CASSAGPISYEQYF
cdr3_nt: TGTGCCAGCAGCGCAGGACCGATAAGCTACGAGCAGTACTTC

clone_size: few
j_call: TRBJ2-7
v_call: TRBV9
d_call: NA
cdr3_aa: CASSVRDNTYEQYF
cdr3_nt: TGTGCCAGCAGCGTACGGGACAACACCTACGAGCAGTACTTC

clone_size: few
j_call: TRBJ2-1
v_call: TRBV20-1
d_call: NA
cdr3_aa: CSAPRDRRGSYNEQFF
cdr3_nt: TGCAGTGCCCCCAGGGATCGGCGGGGCTCCTACAATGAGCAGTTCTTC

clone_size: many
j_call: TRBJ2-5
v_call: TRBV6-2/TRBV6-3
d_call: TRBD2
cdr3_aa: CASSYVPGGFQETQYF
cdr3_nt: TGTGCCAGCAGTTACGTCCCCGGGGGGTTCCAAGAGACCCAGTACTTC

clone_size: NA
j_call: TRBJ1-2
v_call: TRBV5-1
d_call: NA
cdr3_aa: CASSPFPLDSAPNYGYTF
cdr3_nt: TGCGCCAGCAGCCCCTTCCCCTTAGACAGCGCCCCAAACTATGGCTACACCTTC

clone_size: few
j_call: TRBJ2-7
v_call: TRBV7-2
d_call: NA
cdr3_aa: CASSLEGGPSYEQYF
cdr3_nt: TGTGCCAGCAGCTTAGAGGGGGGACCGAGCTACGAGCAGTACTTC

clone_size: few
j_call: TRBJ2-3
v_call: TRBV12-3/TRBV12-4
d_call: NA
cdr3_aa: CASSLLRPPDTQYF
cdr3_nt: TGTGCCAGCAGTTTACTGCGGCCCCCAGATACGCAGTATTTT